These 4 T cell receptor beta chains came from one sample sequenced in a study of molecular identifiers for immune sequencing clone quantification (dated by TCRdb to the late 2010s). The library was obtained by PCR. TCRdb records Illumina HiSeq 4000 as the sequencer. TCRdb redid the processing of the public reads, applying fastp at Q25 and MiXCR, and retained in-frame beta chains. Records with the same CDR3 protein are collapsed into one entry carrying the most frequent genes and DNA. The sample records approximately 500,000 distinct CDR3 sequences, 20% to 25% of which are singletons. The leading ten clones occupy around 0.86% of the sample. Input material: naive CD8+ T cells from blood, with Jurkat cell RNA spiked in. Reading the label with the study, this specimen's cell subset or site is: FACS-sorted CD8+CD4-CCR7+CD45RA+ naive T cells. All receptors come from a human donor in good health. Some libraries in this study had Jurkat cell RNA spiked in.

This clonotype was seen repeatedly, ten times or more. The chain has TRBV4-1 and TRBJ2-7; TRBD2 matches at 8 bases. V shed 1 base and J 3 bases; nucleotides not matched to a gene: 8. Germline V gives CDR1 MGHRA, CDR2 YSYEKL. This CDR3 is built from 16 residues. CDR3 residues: CASSQVSLAGYYEQYF. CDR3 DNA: TGCGCCAGCAGCCAAGTCTCGTTAGCGGGGTACTACGAGCAGTACTTC.

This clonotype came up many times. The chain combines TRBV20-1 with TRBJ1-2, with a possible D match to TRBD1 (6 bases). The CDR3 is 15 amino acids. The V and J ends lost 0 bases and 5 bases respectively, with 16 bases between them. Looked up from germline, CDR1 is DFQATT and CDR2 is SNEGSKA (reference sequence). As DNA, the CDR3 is TGCAGTGCTAGAGATTGGGTCAGGGGAGGGTATGGCTACACCTTC. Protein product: CSARDWVRGGYGYTF.

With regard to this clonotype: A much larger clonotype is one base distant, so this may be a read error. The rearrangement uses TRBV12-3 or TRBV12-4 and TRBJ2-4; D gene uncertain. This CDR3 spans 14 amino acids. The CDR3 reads CASSLSLAKNIQHF. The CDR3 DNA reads TGTGCCAGCAGTCTAAGCTTAGCCAAAAACATTCAGCACTTC.

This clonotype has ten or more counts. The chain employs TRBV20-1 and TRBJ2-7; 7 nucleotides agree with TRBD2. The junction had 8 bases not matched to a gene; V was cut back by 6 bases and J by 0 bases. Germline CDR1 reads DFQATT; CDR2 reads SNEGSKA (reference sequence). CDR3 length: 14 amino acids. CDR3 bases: TGCAGTGCGACCGGGACTACCAGCTCCTACGAGCAGTACTTC. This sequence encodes CSATGTTSSYEQYF.